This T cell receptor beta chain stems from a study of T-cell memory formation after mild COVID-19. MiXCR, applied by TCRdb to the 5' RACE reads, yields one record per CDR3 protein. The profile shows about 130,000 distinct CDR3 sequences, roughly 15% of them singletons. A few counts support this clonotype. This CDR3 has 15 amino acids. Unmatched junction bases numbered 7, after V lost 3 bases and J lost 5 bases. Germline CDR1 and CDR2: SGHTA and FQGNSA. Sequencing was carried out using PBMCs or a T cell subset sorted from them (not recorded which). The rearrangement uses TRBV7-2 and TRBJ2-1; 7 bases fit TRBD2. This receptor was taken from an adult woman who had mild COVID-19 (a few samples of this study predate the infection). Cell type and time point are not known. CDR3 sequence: CASSFGGGENNEQFF. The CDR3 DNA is TGTGCCAGCAGCTTCGGGGGAGGGGAAAACAATGAGCAGTTCTTC. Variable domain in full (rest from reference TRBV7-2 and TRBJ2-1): GAGVSQSPSNKVTEKGKDVELRCDPISGHTALYWYRQSLGQGLEFLIYFQGNSAPDKSGLPSDRFSAERTGGSVSTLTIQRTQQEDSAVYLCASSFGGGENNEQFFGPGTRLTVL.